The entry below gives a single TCR beta chain sequence along with its context. Its antigen is not known. Vbeta (60) and Jbeta (13) primers were used in the PCR. Per the original data handling: There were around 78 million unique TCR beta chains by a later count, and about 12 million of them were shared. TCRdb keeps only in-frame clones here, not all; method: immunoSEQ multiplex PCR. V and J calls and clone size are as listed in that table; D and trimming were resolved from the DNA. The sample holds approximately 190,000 clones, roughly 13% seen once. This sample was taken from a study of cytomegalovirus exposure and HLA in healthy donors. Study-level findings and limits: Researchers reportedly found TCR beta sequences accurately predicted most subjects' HLA-A and HLA-B alleles.

CDR1 is SNHLY and CDR2 is FYNNEI in the germline V gene. The CDR3 runs 16 residues. Trimming removed 8 bases at V and 1 base at J, with 20 bases between. The rearrangement links TRBV2 to TRBJ1-1; D might be TRBD1 (6 bases). The clonotype originates from a man between 45 and 60 years old in good health and CMV-seropositive. What was sequenced was PBMCs. CDR3 nucleotides: TGTGCCAGCCTGGGAGGGGCACTAGGGGGGAACACTGAAGCTTTCTTT. Translating it yields CASLGGALGGNTEAFF.